This T cell receptor beta chain was found in a study of cytomegalovirus exposure and HLA in healthy donors. Primers: 60 Vbeta forward and 13 Jbeta reverse. Sequencing was performed with immunoSEQ multiplex PCR; in TCRdb, only in-frame clones are kept and a portion is missing. The table has 150,000 to 200,000 clones, approximately 80% seen once. This clone has just a few counts. The receptor was derived from a man aged 18 to 29 in good health and CMV-seropositive. The sample taken for sequencing was PBMCs.

The DNA for the CDR3 is TGTGCCAGCAGCTCGGGACAGGGGTTAGAAAAACTGTTTTTT. Its protein product is CASSSGQGLEKLFF. This chain joins TRBV7-6 and TRBJ1-4; 10 bases are a match to TRBD1. Germline V gives CDR1 SGHVS, CDR2 FNYEAQ. V lost 4 bases and J lost 8; bases outside the gene matches: 4. CDR3 size: 14 residues. The variable domain in full, with the rest retrieved from reference TRBV7-6 and TRBJ1-4, is GAGVSQSPRYKVTKRGQDVALRCDPISGHVSLYWYRQALGQGPEFLTYFNYEAQQDKSGLPNDRFSAERPEGSISTLTIQRTEQRDSAMYRCASSSGQGLEKLFFGSGTQLSVL.